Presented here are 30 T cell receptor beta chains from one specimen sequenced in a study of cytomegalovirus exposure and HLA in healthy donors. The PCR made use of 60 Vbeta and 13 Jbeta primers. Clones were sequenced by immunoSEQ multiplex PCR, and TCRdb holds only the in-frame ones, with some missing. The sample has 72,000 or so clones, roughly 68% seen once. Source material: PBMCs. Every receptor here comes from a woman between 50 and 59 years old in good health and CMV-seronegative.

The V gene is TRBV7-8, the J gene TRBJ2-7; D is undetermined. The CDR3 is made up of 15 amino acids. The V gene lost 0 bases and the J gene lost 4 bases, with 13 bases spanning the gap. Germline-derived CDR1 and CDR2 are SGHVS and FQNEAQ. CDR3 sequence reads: CASSLAFAAGYEQYF. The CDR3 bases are TGTGCCAGCAGCTTAGCCTTCGCGGCTGGGTACGAGCAGTACTTC.

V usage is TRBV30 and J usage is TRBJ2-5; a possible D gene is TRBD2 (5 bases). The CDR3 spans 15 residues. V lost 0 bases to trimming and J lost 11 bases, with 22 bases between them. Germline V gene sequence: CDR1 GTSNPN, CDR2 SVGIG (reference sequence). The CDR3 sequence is CAWSVRTPRLPPQYF. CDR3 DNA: TGTGCCTGGAGTGTACGTACGCCGAGACTACCGCCGCAGTACTTC.

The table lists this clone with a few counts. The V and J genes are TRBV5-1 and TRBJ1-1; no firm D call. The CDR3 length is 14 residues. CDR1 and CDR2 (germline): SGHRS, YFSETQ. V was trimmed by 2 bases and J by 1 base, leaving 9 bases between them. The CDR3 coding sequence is TGCGCCAGCAGCTTCGCGGAGTCGAACACTGAAGCTTTCTTT. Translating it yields CASSFAESNTEAFF. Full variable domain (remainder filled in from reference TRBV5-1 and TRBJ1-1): KAGVTQTPRYLIKTRGQQVTLSCSPISGHRSVSWYQQTPGQGLQFLFEYFSETQRNKGNFPGRFSGRQFSNSRSEMNVSTLELGDSALYLCASSFAESNTEAFFGQGTRLTVV.

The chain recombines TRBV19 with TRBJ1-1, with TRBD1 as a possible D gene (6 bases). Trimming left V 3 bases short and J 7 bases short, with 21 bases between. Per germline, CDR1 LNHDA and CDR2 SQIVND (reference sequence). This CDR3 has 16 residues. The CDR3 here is CASSISVGRGSREAFF. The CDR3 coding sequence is TGTGCCAGTAGTATCAGTGTCGGCAGGGGTTCCCGTGAAGCTTTCTTT. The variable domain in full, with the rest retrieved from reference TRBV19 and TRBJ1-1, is DGGITQSPKYLFRKEGQNVTLSCEQNLNHDAMYWYRQDPGQGLRLIYYSQIVNDFQKGDIAEGYSVSREKKESFPLTVTSAQKNPTAFYLCASSISVGRGSREAFFGQGTRLTVV.

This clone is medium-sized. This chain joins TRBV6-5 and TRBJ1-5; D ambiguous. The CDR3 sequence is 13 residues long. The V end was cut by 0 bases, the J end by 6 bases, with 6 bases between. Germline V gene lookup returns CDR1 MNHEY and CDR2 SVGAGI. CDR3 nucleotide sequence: TGTGCCAGCAGTTACTCGAAGAGTCAGCCCCAGCATTTT. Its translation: CASSYSKSQPQHF.

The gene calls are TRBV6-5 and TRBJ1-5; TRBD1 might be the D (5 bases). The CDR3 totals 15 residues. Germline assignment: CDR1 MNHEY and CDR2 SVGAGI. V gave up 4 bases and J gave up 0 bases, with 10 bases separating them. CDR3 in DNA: TGTGCCAGCAGTTTGGGGGGAAATAGCAATCAGCCCCAGCATTTT. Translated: CASSLGGNSNQPQHF.

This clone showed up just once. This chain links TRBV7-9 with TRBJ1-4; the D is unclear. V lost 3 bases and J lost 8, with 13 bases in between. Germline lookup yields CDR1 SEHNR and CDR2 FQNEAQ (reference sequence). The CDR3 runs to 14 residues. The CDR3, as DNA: TGTGCCAGCAGCTTCTCCATTAGCAGCGAAAAACTGTTTTTT. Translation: CASSFSISSEKLFF.

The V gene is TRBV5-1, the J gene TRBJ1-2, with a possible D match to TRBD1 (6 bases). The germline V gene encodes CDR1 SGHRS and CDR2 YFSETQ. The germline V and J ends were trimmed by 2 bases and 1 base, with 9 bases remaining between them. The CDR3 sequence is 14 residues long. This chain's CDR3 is CASSFSDSNYGYTF. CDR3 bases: TGCGCCAGCAGCTTCTCGGACAGTAACTATGGCTACACCTTC.

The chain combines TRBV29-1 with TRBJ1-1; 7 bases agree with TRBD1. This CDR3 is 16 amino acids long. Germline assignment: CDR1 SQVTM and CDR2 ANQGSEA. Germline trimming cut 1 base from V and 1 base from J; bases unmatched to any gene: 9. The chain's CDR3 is CSVEAYLGQQNTEAFF. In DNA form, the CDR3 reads TGCAGCGTTGAAGCCTATCTGGGACAGCAGAACACTGAAGCTTTCTTT.

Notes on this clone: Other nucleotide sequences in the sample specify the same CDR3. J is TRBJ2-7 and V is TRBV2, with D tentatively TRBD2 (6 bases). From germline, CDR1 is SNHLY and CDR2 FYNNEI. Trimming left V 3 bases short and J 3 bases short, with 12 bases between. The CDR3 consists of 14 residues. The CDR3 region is CASSDQGRDYEQYF. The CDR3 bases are TGTGCCAGCAGTGACCAAGGGCGGGACTACGAGCAGTACTTC.

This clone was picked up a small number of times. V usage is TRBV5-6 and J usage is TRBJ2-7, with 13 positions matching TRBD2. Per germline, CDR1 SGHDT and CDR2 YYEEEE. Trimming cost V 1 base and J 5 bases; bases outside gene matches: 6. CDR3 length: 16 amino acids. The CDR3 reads CASSLPGLAGAHEQYF. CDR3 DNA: TGTGCCAGCAGCTTGCCCGGACTAGCGGGAGCACACGAGCAGTACTTC.

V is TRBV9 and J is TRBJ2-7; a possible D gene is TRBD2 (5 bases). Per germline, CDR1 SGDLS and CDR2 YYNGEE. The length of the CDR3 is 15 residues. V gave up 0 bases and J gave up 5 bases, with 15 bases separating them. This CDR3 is CASSVGGVWMDEQYF. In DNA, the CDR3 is TGTGCCAGCAGCGTAGGGGGAGTATGGATGGACGAGCAGTACTTC.

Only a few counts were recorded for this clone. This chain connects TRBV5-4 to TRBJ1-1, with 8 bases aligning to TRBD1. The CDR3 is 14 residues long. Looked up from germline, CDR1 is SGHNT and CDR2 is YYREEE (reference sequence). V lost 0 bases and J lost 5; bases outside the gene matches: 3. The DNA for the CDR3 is TGTGCCAGCAGCTTGGCAGGGGGCGGGACTGAAGCTTTCTTT. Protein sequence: CASSLAGGGTEAFF.

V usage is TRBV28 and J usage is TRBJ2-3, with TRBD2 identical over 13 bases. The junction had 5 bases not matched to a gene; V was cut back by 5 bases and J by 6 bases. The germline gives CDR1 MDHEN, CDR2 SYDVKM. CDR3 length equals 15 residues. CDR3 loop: CASSPKLAGGDTQYF. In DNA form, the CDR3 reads TGTGCCAGCAGTCCAAAACTAGCGGGAGGGGATACGCAGTATTTT. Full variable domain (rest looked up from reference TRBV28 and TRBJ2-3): DVKVTQSSRYLVKRTGEKVFLECVQDMDHENMFWYRQDPGLGLRLIYFSYDVKMKEKGDIPEGYSVSREKKERFSLILESASTNQTSMYLCASSPKLAGGDTQYFGPGTRLTVL.

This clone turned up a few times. In DNA, the CDR3 is TGTGCCAGCAGTTCAACGACAGGATTATGGGAGACCCAGTACTTC. Its translation: CASSSTTGLWETQYF. This chain joins TRBV6-5 and TRBJ2-5; tentative D call: TRBD1 (6 bases). From germline, CDR1 is MNHEY and CDR2 SVGAGI. V dropped 4 bases and J dropped 5 bases, with 17 bases sitting between them. This CDR3 region has 15 residues.

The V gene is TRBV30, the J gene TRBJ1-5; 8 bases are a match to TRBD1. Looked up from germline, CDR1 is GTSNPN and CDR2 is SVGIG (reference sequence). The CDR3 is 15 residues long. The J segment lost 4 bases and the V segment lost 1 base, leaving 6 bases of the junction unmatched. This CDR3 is CAWSELTGVNQPQHF. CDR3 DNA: TGTGCCTGGAGTGAACTGACAGGGGTTAATCAGCCCCAGCATTTT.

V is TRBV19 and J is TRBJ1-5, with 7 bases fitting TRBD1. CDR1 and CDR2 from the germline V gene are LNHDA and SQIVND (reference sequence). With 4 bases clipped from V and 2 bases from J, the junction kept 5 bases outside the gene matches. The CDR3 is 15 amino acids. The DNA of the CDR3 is TGTGCCAGTAGTACCCGAGACAGGGGCAATCAGCCCCAGCATTTT. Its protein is CASSTRDRGNQPQHF. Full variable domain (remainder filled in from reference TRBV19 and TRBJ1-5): DGGITQSPKYLFRKEGQNVTLSCEQNLNHDAMYWYRQDPGQGLRLIYYSQIVNDFQKGDIAEGYSVSREKKESFPLTVTSAQKNPTAFYLCASSTRDRGNQPQHFGDGTRLSIL.

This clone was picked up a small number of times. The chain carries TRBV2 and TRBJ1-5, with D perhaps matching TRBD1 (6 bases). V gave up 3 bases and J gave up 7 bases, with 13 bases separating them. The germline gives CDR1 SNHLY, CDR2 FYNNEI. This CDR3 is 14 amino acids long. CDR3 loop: CASSDRQVEQPQHF. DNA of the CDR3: TGTGCCAGCAGTGATAGACAGGTGGAACAGCCCCAGCATTTT.

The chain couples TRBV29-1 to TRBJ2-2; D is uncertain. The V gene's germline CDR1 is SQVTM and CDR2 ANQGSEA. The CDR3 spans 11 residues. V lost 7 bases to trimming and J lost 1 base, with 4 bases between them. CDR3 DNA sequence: TGCAGCGGTCAGAACACCGGGGAGCTGTTTTTT. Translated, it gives CSGQNTGELFF.

The CDR3 nucleotides read TGCGCCAGCAGCTTGCCCGTATCCTCTGGAAACACCATATATTTT. Its translation: CASSLPVSSGNTIYF. V gene TRBV5-1 combines with J gene TRBJ1-3; D remains ambiguous. Germline CDR1 SGHRS, CDR2 YFSETQ. With 1 base removed from V and 0 bases from J, the gap between germline ends came to 8 bases. The CDR3 length is 15 residues.

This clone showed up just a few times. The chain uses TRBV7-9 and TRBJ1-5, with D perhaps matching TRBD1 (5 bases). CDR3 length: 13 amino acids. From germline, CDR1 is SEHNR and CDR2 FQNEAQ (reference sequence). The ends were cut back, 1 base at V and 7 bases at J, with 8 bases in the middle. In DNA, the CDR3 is TGTGCCAGCAGCTTAGGACAGAGCCAGCCCCAGCATTTT. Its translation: CASSLGQSQPQHF. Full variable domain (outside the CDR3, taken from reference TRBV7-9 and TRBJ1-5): DTGVSQNPRHKITKRGQNVTFRCDPISEHNRLYWYRQTLGQGPEFLTYFQNEAQLEKSRLLSDRFSAERPKGSFSTLEIQRTEQGDSAMYLCASSLGQSQPQHFGDGTRLSIL.

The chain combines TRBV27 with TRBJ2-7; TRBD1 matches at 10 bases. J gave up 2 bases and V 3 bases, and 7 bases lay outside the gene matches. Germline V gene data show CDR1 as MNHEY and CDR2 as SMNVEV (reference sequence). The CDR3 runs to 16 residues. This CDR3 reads CASSFAGGQGPYEQYF. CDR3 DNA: TGTGCCAGCAGTTTCGCGGGGGGACAGGGGCCCTACGAGCAGTACTTC.

The CDR3 DNA follows: TGTGCCAGCAGCCCTGGACACCCGGCGAGCTCTGGAAACACCATATATTTT. As protein: CASSPGHPASSGNTIYF. The chain combines TRBV7-2 with TRBJ1-3; a possible D gene is TRBD1 (5 bases). Germline V gene lookup returns CDR1 SGHTA and CDR2 FQGNSA. V was shortened by 5 bases and J by 0 bases, with 17 bases between the two germline ends. This CDR3 is built from 17 residues.

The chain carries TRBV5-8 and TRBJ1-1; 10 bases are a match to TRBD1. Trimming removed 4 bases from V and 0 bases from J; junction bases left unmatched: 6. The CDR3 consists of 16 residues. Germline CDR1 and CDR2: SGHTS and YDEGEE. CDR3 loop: CASSPGDRGMNTEAFF. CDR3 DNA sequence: TGTGCCAGCAGCCCAGGGGACAGGGGAATGAACACTGAAGCTTTCTTT.

The DNA for the CDR3 is TGTGCCAGCAGCCCCCGGGGGGGCGATAGTACAGATACGCAGTATTTT. Protein sequence: CASSPRGGDSTDTQYF. The rearrangement links TRBV5-4 to TRBJ2-3; 8 nucleotides agree with TRBD2. Germline V gives CDR1 SGHNT, CDR2 YYREEE (reference sequence). Losses at the gene ends were 4 bases for V and 3 bases for J; bases not matched to a gene: 10. The CDR3 runs to 16 residues.

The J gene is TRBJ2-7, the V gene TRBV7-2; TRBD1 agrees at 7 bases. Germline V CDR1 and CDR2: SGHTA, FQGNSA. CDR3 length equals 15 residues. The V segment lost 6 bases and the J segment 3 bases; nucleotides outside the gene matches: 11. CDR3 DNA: TGTGCCAGCAGACGCGACAGGGCGCTTGGCTACGAGCAGTACTTC. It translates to CASRRDRALGYEQYF. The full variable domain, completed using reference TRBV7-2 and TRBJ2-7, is GAGVSQSPSNKVTEKGKDVELRCDPISGHTALYWYRQSLGQGLEFLIYFQGNSAPDKSGLPSDRFSAERTGGSVSTLTIQRTQQEDSAVYLCASRRDRALGYEQYFGPGTRLTVT.

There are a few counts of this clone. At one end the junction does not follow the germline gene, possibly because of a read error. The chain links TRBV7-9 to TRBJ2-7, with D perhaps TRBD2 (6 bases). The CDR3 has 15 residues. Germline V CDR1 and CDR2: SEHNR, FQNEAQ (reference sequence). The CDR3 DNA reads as TGTTCCAGCAGCTTAGGACTGCGCGGGGACTACGAGCAGTACTTC. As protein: CSSSLGLRGDYEQYF. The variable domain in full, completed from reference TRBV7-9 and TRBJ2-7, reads DTGVSQNPRHKITKRGQNVTFRCDPISEHNRLYWYRQTLGQGPEFLTYFQNEAQLEKSRLLSDRFSAERPKGSFSTLEIQRTEQGDSAMYLCSSSLGLRGDYEQYFGPGTRLTVT.

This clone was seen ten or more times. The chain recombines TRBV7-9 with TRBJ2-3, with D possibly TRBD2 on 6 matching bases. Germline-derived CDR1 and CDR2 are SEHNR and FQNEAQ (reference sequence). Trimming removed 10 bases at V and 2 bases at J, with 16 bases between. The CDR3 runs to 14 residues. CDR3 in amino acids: CAIHPGRATDTQYF. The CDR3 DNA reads TGTGCCATACACCCCGGGAGAGCCACAGATACGCAGTATTTT.

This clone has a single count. This chain's CDR3 is CAWSTLSGQPQHF. The CDR3 bases are TGTGCCTGGAGTACTCTTTCGGGGCAGCCCCAGCATTTT. The V gene is TRBV30, the J gene TRBJ1-5; D unclear. Germline CDR1 and CDR2: GTSNPN and SVGIG (reference sequence). V lost 2 bases, J lost 7 bases, and 12 bases lay in between. This CDR3 is built from 13 residues.

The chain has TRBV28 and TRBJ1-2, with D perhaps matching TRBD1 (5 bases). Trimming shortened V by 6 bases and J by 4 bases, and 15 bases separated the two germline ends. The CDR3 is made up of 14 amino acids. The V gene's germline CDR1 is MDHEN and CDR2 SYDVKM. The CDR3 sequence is CASRVSGTLYGYTF. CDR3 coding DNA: TGTGCCAGCAGAGTCTCCGGGACTCTCTATGGCTACACCTTC.